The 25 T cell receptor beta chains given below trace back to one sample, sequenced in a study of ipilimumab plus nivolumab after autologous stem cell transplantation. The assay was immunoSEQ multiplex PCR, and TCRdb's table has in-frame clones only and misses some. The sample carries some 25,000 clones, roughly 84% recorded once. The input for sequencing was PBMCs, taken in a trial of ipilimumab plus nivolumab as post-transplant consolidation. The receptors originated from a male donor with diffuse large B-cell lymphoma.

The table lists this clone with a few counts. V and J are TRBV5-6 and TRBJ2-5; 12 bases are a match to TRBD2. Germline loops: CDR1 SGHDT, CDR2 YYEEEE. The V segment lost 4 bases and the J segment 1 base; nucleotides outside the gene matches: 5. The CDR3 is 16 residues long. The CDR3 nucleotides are TGTGCCAGCAGCATCCTAGCGGGGGGGACCCAAGAGACCCAGTACTTC. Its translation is CASSILAGGTQETQYF.

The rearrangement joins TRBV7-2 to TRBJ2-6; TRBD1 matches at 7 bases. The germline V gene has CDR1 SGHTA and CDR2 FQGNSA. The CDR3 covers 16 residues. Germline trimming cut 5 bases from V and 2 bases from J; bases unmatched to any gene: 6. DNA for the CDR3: TGTGCCAGCAGCCCGGGGACAGCCACTGGGGCCAACGTCCTGACTTTC. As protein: CASSPGTATGANVLTF. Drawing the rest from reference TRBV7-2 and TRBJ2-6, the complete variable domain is GAGVSQSPSNKVTEKGKDVELRCDPISGHTALYWYRQSLGQGLEFLIYFQGNSAPDKSGLPSDRFSAERTGGSVSTLTIQRTQQEDSAVYLCASSPGTATGANVLTFGAGSRLTVL.

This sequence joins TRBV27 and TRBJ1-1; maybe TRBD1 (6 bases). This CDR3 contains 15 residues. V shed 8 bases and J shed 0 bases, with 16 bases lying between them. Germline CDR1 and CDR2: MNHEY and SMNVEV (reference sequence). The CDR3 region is CASSRLGGMNTEAFF. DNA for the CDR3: TGTGCCAGCTCGAGATTAGGGGGGATGAACACTGAAGCTTTCTTT.

The CDR3 nucleotides read TGTGCCAGCAGCTTGGCGCACTCTGGAAACACCATATATTTT. This encodes CASSLAHSGNTIYF. This chain connects TRBV5-4 to TRBJ1-3; D ambiguous. The V and J ends lost 0 bases and 0 bases respectively, with 4 bases between them. Germline CDR1 SGHNT, CDR2 YYREEE (reference sequence). CDR3 length: 14 residues.

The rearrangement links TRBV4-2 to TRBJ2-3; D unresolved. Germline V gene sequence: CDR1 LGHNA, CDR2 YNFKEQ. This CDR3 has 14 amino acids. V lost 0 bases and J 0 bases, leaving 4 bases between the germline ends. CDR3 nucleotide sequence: TGTGCCAGCAGCCAAGATCTCAGCACAGATACGCAGTATTTT. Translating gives CASSQDLSTDTQYF.

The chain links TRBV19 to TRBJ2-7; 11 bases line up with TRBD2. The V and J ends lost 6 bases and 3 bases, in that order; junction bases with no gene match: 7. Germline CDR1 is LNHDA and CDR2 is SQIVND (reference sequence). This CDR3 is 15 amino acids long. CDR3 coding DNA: TGTGCCAGTAGGAATGTCCTAGCGGGGGGCTACGAGCAGTACTTC. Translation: CASRNVLAGGYEQYF.

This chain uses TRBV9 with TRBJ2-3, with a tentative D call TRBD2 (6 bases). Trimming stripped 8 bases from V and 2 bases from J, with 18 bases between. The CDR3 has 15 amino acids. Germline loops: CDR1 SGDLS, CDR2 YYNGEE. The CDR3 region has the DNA TGTGCCAGGCCCCCATGGAGGGACCCCACAGATACGCAGTATTTT. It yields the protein CARPPWRDPTDTQYF.

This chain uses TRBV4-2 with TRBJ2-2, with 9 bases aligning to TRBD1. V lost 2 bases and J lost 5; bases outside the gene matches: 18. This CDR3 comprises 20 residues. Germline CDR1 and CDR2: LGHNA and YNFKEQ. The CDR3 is CASSQRQRGQGGVNTGELFF. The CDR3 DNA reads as TGTGCCAGCAGCCAACGACAAAGGGGACAGGGAGGTGTCAATACCGGGGAGCTGTTTTTT.

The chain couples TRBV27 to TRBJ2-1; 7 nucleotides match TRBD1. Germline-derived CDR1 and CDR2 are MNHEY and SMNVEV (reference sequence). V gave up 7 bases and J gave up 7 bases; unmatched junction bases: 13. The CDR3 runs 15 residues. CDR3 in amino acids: CASTQGVTGDNEQFF. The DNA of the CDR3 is TGTGCCAGCACTCAAGGGGTCACAGGGGATAATGAGCAGTTCTTC.

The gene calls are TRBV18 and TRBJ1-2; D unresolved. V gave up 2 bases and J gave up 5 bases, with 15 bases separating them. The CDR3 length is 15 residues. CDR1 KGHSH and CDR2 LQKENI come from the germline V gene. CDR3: CASSPGGNSPYGYTF. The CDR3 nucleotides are TGTGCCAGCTCACCAGGTGGGAACAGCCCTTATGGCTACACCTTC.

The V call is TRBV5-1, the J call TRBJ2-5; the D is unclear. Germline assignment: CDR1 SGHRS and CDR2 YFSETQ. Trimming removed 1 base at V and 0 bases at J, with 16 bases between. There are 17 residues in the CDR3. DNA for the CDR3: TGCGCCAGCAGCTTGCCTAACCCACAAGGGCACCAAGAGACCCAGTACTTC. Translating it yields CASSLPNPQGHQETQYF.

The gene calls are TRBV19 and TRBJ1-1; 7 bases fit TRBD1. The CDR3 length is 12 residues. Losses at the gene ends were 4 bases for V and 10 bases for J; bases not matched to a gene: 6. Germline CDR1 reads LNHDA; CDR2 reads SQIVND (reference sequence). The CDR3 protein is CASSTTTGTAFF. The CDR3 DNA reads TGTGCCAGTAGTACAACGACAGGGACAGCTTTCTTT.

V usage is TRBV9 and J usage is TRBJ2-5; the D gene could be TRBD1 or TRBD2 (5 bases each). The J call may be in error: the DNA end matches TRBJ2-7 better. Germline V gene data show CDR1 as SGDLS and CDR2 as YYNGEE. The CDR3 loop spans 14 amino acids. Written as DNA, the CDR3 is TGTGCCAGCACCCAAGGGGACCAAAACTACGAGCAGTACTTC. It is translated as CASTQGDQNYEQYF.

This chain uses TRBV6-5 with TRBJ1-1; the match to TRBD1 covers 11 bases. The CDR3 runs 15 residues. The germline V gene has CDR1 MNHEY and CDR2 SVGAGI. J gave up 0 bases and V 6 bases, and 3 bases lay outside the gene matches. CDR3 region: CASSGQGALNTEAFF. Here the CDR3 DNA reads TGTGCCAGCAGCGGACAGGGGGCTTTGAACACTGAAGCTTTCTTT.

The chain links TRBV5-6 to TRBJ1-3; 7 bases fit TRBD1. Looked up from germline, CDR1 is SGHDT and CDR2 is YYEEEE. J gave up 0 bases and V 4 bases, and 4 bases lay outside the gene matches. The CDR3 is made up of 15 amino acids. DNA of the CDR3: TGTGCCAGCAGCCGACAGGGACTCTCTGGAAACACCATATATTTT. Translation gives CASSRQGLSGNTIYF.

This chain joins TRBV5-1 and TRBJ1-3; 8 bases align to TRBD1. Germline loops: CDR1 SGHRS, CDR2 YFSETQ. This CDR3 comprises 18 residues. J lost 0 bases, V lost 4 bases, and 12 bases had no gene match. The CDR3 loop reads CASSLEGTGFSSGNTIYF. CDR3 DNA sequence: TGCGCCAGCAGCCTGGAGGGGACAGGTTTTTCCTCTGGAAACACCATATATTTT.

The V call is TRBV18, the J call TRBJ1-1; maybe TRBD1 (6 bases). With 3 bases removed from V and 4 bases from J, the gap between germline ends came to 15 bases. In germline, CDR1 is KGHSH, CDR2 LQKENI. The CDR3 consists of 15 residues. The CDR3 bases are TGTGCCAGCTCACCGAACAGGGAGCAGACCACTGAAGCTTTCTTT. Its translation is CASSPNREQTTEAFF.

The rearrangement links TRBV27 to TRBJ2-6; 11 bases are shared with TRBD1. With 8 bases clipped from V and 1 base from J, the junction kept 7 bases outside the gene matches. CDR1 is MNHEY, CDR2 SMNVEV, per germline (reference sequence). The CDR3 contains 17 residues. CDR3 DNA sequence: TGTGCCAGCCCCCCGGACAGGGGGCTATCTGGGGCCAACGTCCTGACTTTC. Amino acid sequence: CASPPDRGLSGANVLTF. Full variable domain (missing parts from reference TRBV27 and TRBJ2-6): EAQVTQNPRYLITVTGKKLTVTCSQNMNHEYMSWYRQDPGLGLRQIYYSMNVEVTDKGDVPEGYKVSRKEKRNFPLILESPSPNQTSLYFCASPPDRGLSGANVLTFGAGSRLTVL.

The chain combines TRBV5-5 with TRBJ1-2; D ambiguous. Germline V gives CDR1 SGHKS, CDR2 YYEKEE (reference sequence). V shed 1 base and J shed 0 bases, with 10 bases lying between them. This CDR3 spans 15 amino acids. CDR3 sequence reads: CASSLNQHPNYGYTF. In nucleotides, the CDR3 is TGTGCCAGCAGCTTGAATCAACACCCTAACTATGGCTACACCTTC.

CDR3 DNA: TGTGCCAGCAGCTTGAGGACCCTCCAGTACTTC. Translation: CASSLRTLQYF. The chain uses TRBV11-2 and TRBJ2-5; unclear D gene. Germline V gene sequence: CDR1 SGHAT, CDR2 FQNNGV. V gave up 3 bases and J gave up 10 bases, with 9 bases separating them. The length of the CDR3 is 11 residues.

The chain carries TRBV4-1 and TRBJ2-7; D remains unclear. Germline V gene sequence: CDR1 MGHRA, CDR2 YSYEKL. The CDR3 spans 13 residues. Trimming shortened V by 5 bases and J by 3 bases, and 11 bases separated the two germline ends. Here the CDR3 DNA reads TGCGCCAGCAGCAGAGGAACGGACTACGAGCAGTACTTC. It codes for CASSRGTDYEQYF.

The CDR3 loop reads CASRTGDPGTDTQYF. CDR3 bases: TGTGCCAGCAGGACAGGGGATCCAGGTACAGATACGCAGTATTTT. V is TRBV11-1 and J is TRBJ2-3; 8 bases are a match to TRBD1. The CDR3 is 15 amino acids. Germline assignment: CDR1 SGHAT and CDR2 FQDESV (reference sequence). With V trimmed by 6 bases and J by 3 bases, 8 bases remained unmatched.

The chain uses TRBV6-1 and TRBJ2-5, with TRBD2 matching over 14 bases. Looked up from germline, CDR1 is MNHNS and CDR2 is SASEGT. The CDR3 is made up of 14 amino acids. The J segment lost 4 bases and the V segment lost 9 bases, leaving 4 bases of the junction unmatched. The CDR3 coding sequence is TGTGCCAGGACTAGCGGGGGGGCCTTAGAGACCCAGTACTTC. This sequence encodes CARTSGGALETQYF.

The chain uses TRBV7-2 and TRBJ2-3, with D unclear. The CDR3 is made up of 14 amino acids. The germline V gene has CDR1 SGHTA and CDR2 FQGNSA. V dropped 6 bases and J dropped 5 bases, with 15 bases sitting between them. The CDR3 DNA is TGTGCCAGCAGGCAGTCAAGTACTGGAGATACGCAGTATTTT. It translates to CASRQSSTGDTQYF. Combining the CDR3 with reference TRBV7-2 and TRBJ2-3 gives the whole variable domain GAGVSQSPSNKVTEKGKDVELRCDPISGHTALYWYRQSLGQGLEFLIYFQGNSAPDKSGLPSDRFSAERTGGSVSTLTIQRTQQEDSAVYLCASRQSSTGDTQYFGPGTRLTVL.

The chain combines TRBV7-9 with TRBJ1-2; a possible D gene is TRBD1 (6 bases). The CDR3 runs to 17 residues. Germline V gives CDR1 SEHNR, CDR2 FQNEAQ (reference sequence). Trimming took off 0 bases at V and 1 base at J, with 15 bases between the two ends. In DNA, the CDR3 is TGTGCCAGCAGCTTAGCGATAAGGACAGATCTTAACTATGGCTACACCTTC. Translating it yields CASSLAIRTDLNYGYTF.